The rows below give T cell receptor beta chains drawn from one sample of a study of OX40 agonist ivuxolimab in advanced cancers. TCRdb's copy holds only in-frame clones and misses some; the assay was immunoSEQ multiplex PCR. The table lists some 65,000 clones, roughly four fifths of them singletons. Specimen: CD4+ or CD8+ T cells sorted from blood, collected in a trial of the OX40 agonist ivuxolimab. These TCRs come from an adult with an advanced solid tumor such as melanoma, head and neck, liver or kidney cancer. Both conserved end residues are part of each CDR3. Clone size is stated in some rows and not others, as once, few, many or a class when expanded.

.	TRBV6-1	TRBJ1-4	CASSGRGGMYEKLFF
.	TRBV12-5	TRBJ2-5	CASGLDSETQYF
.	TRBV6-6	TRBJ2-5	CASSYGALETQYF
.	TRBV9	TRBJ2-3	CASSVGALTDTQYF
.	TRBV19	TRBJ1-3	CASSIPGQGAADTIYF
.	TRBV15	TRBJ2-1	CATSSWTSGRDEQFF
.	TRBV11-1	TRBJ1-1	CASSLDPGEDTEAFF
.	TRBV10-1	TRBJ2-2	CASSEAGGNTGELFF
.	TRBV11-2	TRBJ1-2	CASSFGRGRGHERGYGYTF
.	TRBV7-9	TRBJ1-1	CASSLMGNTEAFF
few	TRBV18	TRBJ1-1	CASSLLTPEWGQTEAFF
.	TRBV10-3	TRBJ2-3	CAISELAGGTDTQYF
.	TRBV10-3	TRBJ2-3	CAISVRGGGTDTQYF
.	TRBV2	TRBJ1-4	CASRRTIEKLFF
.	TRBV29-1	TRBJ2-5	CSVAPGTGKEETQYF
.	TRBV7-6	TRBJ2-3	CASSPVGTFGGHGTDTQYF
.	TRBV7-9	TRBJ2-5	CASSLAPGQETQYF
once	TRBV6-4	TRBJ2-1	CASSETGTGFNNEQFF
once	TRBV18	TRBJ2-7	CASSPGVGQTYEQYF
.	TRBV6-5	TRBJ1-1	CASSRRPDDTEAFF
.	TRBV9	TRBJ2-2	CASNRPTGNTGELFF
once	TRBV10-3	TRBJ1-6	CAISPGQARSPLHF
once	TRBV6-1	TRBJ2-1	CASSESIRYGYNEQFF
.	TRBV5-5	TRBJ2-7	CASSERTGGGLIPYEQYF
.	TRBV9	TRBJ1-1	CASSATGVTEAFF
.	TRBV6-5	TRBJ1-1	CASTTVTGSEAFF
.	TRBV19	TRBJ1-2	CASRETGGNYGYTF
.	TRBV5-1	TRBJ2-5	CASSTGLAGGQSQYF
few	TRBV7-9	TRBJ1-3	CASESPLYSGNTIYF
.	TRBV18	TRBJ2-3	CASSLNPTGQGFADTQYF
.	TRBV2	TRBJ2-3	CASSAAGGLDTQYF
.	TRBV19	TRBJ1-1	CASSIGGLLSTEAFF
.	TRBV28	TRBJ1-2	CASSPGTGTYGYTF
.	TRBV29-1	TRBJ2-2	CSVAGQATNTGELFF
.	TRBV18	TRBJ1-3	CASSPESVGNTIYF
.	TRBV7-6	TRBJ2-5	CASTPRQLLGETQYF
.	TRBV28	TRBJ1-2	CASSFETYGYTF
.	TRBV29-1	TRBJ2-5	CSVESVGETQYF
.	TRBV11-2	TRBJ1-1	CASRTQKPPLNTEAFF
.	TRBV18	TRBJ2-1	CASSPPGQGYEQFF
.	TRBV4-1	TRBJ1-3	CASSQITLQPSSRNTIYF
.	TRBV13	TRBJ2-7	CFGQGFYEQYF
once	TRBV18	TRBJ2-3	CASSQRVGDTQYF
few	TRBV2	TRBJ2-5	CASRPGTYGRETQYF
once	TRBV5-4	TRBJ2-1	CASSRPPGGGNEQFF
.	TRBV9	TRBJ1-6	CASSVGQGDSPLHF
.	TRBV28	TRBJ1-3	CASSPPPLTGLSGNTIYF
.	TRBV10-1	TRBJ1-5	CASSGDRGHQPQHF
.	TRBV28	TRBJ2-1	CASSFGRGGSSYNEQFF
.	TRBV9	TRBJ2-1	CASSVGTGENEQFF
once	TRBV19	TRBJ1-1	CASSRTWNTEAFF
.	TRBV5-4	TRBJ1-3	CASSLPSANSGNTIYF
.	TRBV6-1	TRBJ1-1	CASSEARQGLMNTEAFF